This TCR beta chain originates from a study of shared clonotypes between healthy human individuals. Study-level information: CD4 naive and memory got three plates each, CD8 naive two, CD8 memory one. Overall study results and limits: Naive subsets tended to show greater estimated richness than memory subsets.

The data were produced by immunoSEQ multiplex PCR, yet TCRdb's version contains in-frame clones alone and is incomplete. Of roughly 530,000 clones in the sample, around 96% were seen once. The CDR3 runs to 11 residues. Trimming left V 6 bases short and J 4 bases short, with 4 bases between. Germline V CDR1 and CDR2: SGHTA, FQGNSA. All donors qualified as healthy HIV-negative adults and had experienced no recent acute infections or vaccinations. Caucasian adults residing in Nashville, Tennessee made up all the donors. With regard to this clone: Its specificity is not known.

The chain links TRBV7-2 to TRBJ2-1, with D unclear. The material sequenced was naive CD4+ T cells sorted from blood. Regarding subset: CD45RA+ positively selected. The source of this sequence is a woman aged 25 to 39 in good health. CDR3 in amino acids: CASSKYNEQFF. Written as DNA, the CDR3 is TGTGCCAGCAGTAAGTACAATGAGCAGTTCTTC.